This passage covers 23 T cell receptor beta chains from one sample sequenced in a study of cytomegalovirus exposure and HLA in healthy donors. Use of 60 Vbeta and 13 Jbeta primers characterized the PCR. The method was immunoSEQ multiplex PCR; TCRdb's version includes in-frame clones alone and lacks a portion of them. The sample consists of 120,000 to 150,000 clones, approximately 80% of them appearing once. Sequencing was done on a sample of PBMCs. Source of these receptors: a male donor in good health and CMV-seronegative.

The chain is built from TRBV28 and TRBJ2-7, with 7 bases that match TRBD1. Trimming at V came to 7 bases and at J to 3 bases, leaving 9 bases not matched to a gene. This CDR3 region has 14 residues. From germline, CDR1 is MDHEN and CDR2 SYDVKM. The CDR3, as DNA: TGTGCCAGCAAAATAGGGGGCTTCCTCTACGAGCAGTACTTC. It is translated as CASKIGGFLYEQYF.

CDR3 residues: CARTDRGSPLHF. CDR3 sequence (DNA): TGTGCGCGCACTGACAGGGGATCACCCCTCCACTTT. V gene TRBV30 combines with J gene TRBJ1-6; 8 bases align to TRBD1. Germline V lookup: CDR1 GTSNPN, CDR2 SVGIG (reference sequence). The CDR3 spans 12 residues.

This CDR3 reads CASSFWRRGQETQYF. As DNA, the CDR3 is TGTGCCAGCAGCTTTTGGAGGCGTGGCCAAGAGACCCAGTACTTC. This rearrangement joins TRBV7-2 to TRBJ2-5; tentatively, D is TRBD2 (5 bases). This CDR3 contains 15 residues. V lost 3 bases, J lost 1 base, and 12 bases lay in between. The germline V gene has CDR1 SGHTA and CDR2 FQGNSA.

This chain links TRBV29-1 with TRBJ2-5; 8 bases line up with TRBD1. CDR1 and CDR2 (germline): SQVTM, ANQGSEA. CDR3 length: 14 residues. The V gene end was trimmed by 4 bases and the J gene end by 5 bases; junction bases not matched to a gene: 9. The chain's CDR3 is CSVAPDRVRETQYF. CDR3 DNA sequence: TGCAGCGTTGCGCCGGACAGGGTCCGGGAGACCCAGTACTTC.

V and J are TRBV7-8 and TRBJ2-6, with 9 bases that match TRBD1. There are 19 residues in the CDR3. The V gene end was trimmed by 7 bases and the J gene end by 1 base; junction bases not matched to a gene: 14. Looked up from germline, CDR1 is SGHVS and CDR2 is FQNEAQ. CDR3 loop: CASTSRGGTGWSGANVLTF. The CDR3 nucleotides are TGTGCCAGCACTTCGAGGGGTGGGACAGGGTGGTCTGGGGCCAACGTCCTGACTTTC.

The table lists this clone with a count of one. The V call is TRBV7-9, the J call TRBJ1-1, with D perhaps TRBD1 (6 bases). Germline V lookup: CDR1 SEHNR, CDR2 FQNEAQ (reference sequence). Deletions cut 4 bases from V and 5 bases from J, with 14 bases between. The CDR3 is 14 amino acids. The CDR3 nucleotides read TGTGCCAGCAGCTCTAACAGGGAGAATACTGAAGCTTTCTTT. It encodes CASSSNRENTEAFF.

On this clone itself: An end of the junction differs from the germline gene, which may be a read error. CDR3 sequence: CVSSRQGRLTEAFF. The CDR3 bases are TGTGTCAGCAGCAGACAGGGAAGACTAACTGAAGCTTTCTTT. This chain links TRBV11-1 with TRBJ1-1, with 7 bases matching TRBD1. This CDR3 region has 14 residues. Germline assignment: CDR1 SGHAT and CDR2 FQDESV (reference sequence).

J is TRBJ2-5 and V is TRBV7-2; 8 bases map to TRBD1. CDR1 SGHTA and CDR2 FQGNSA come from the germline V gene. The V segment lost 0 bases and the J segment 9 bases; nucleotides outside the gene matches: 0. The CDR3 has 12 residues. The CDR3: CASSLATGAQYF. As DNA, the CDR3 is TGTGCCAGCAGCTTAGCGACAGGGGCCCAGTACTTC.

V and J are TRBV10-3 and TRBJ1-1; perhaps TRBD1 as D (5 bases). Germline CDR1 is ENHRY and CDR2 is SYGVKD. The V end lost 10 bases, the J end lost 4 bases, and 13 bases lay between the germline ends. This CDR3 has 12 amino acids. The CDR3 nucleotides read TGTGCCACCCGCCAGGGTTCCACTGAAGCTTTCTTT. Its translation is CATRQGSTEAFF.

The chain combines TRBV28 with TRBJ1-2, with 9 bases aligning to TRBD1. J gave up 8 bases and V 7 bases, and 8 bases lay outside the gene matches. This CDR3 is 13 amino acids long. CDR1 and CDR2 (germline): MDHEN, SYDVKM. The CDR3 bases are TGTGCCAGCAACTTACAGGGGGCGTTGGGCTACACCTTC. It is translated as CASNLQGALGYTF.

The chain combines TRBV5-5 with TRBJ1-1; possible D gene TRBD1, 6 bases. The CDR3 spans 14 residues. Germline CDR1 reads SGHKS; CDR2 reads YYEKEE (reference sequence). Between the trimmed V and J ends, which lost 0 bases and 1 base, there was a span of 7 bases. DNA of the CDR3: TGTGCCAGCAGCTTGGGACAGGCGAACACTGAAGCTTTCTTT. Protein sequence: CASSLGQANTEAFF.

The chain joins TRBV2 to TRBJ1-1; 7 bases match TRBD1. V lost 8 bases, J lost 7 bases, and 10 bases stayed unmatched. The CDR3 contains 13 residues. Per germline, CDR1 SNHLY and CDR2 FYNNEI. For the CDR3, the DNA is TGTGCCAGCGGGGGTAGACAGGGACTTGAAGCTTTCTTT. Translated: CASGGRQGLEAFF.

The chain links TRBV13 to TRBJ1-6; TRBD1 is a possible D gene (5 bases). The CDR3 spans 14 residues. Germline V gene lookup returns CDR1 PRHDT and CDR2 FYEKMQ (reference sequence). Trimming shortened V by 6 bases and J by 10 bases, and 16 bases separated the two germline ends. The CDR3: CASRAFGARSPLHF. CDR3 nucleotide sequence: TGTGCCAGCAGGGCTTTTGGGGCGAGGTCACCCCTCCACTTT.

The chain combines TRBV28 with TRBJ1-1; weak D call: TRBD1 (6 bases). CDR3 length: 15 residues. Trimming cost V 6 bases and J 0 bases, with 14 bases left between them. Germline V CDR1 and CDR2: MDHEN, SYDVKM. CDR3 nucleotides: TGTGCCAGCAGATACCTCTCAGGGGTGAACACTGAAGCTTTCTTT. Translating it yields CASRYLSGVNTEAFF.

The chain couples TRBV30 to TRBJ2-7, with D maybe TRBD1 (6 bases). The CDR3 has 11 residues. V lost 5 bases, J lost 3 bases, and 8 bases lay in between. CDR1 GTSNPN and CDR2 SVGIG come from the germline V gene (reference sequence). CDR3 region: CAWQQGYEQYF. The CDR3 DNA reads as TGTGCCTGGCAACAGGGCTACGAGCAGTACTTC. The full variable domain, completed using reference TRBV30 and TRBJ2-7, is SQTIHQWPATLVQPVGSPLSLECTVEGTSNPNLYWYRQAAGRGLQLLFYSVGIGQISSEVPQNLSASRPQDRQFILSSKKLLLSDSGFYLCAWQQGYEQYFGPGTRLTVT.

V usage is TRBV27 and J usage is TRBJ1-5, with no clear D. This CDR3 is 17 amino acids long. V gave up 5 bases and J gave up 0 bases, with 17 bases separating them. Germline CDR1 is MNHEY and CDR2 is SMNVEV (reference sequence). The CDR3, as DNA: TGTGCCAGCAGTCCCTATAGTGCGGGGAATAGCAATCAGCCCCAGCATTTT. The encoded protein is CASSPYSAGNSNQPQHF.

The gene calls are TRBV30 and TRBJ1-2, with 11 bases matching TRBD1. CDR1 and CDR2 from the germline V gene are GTSNPN and SVGIG (reference sequence). The CDR3 contains 15 residues. Trimming removed 3 bases from V and 4 bases from J; junction bases left unmatched: 7. The CDR3 is CAWSYRTGGSYGYTF. The CDR3 region has the DNA TGTGCCTGGAGCTACCGGACAGGGGGCTCCTATGGCTACACCTTC.

Here the CDR3 DNA reads TGTGCCAGTAGGCCCTCCGGACAGGGGTATGGCTACACCTTC. The encoded protein is CASRPSGQGYGYTF. The chain uses TRBV19 and TRBJ1-2; 9 bases agree with TRBD1. With V trimmed by 6 bases and J by 5 bases, 7 bases remained unmatched. Per germline, CDR1 LNHDA and CDR2 SQIVND (reference sequence). The CDR3 extends over 14 amino acids.

This clone was counted between two and nine times. V usage is TRBV4-3 and J usage is TRBJ1-1; D is uncertain. Trimming shortened V by 0 bases and J by 5 bases, and 19 bases separated the two germline ends. Germline V gives CDR1 LGHNA, CDR2 YSLEER. This CDR3 has 17 amino acids. The CDR3 region is CASSQEWEKAVATEAFF. The CDR3 nucleotides are TGCGCCAGCAGCCAAGAATGGGAGAAGGCCGTAGCTACTGAAGCTTTCTTT.

The V call is TRBV4-2, the J call TRBJ2-1; D might be TRBD2 (5 bases). Germline V CDR1 and CDR2: LGHNA, YNFKEQ. CDR3 length equals 13 residues. V was pared by 4 bases and J by 5 bases, with 9 bases between. The CDR3, as DNA: TGTGCCAGCAGCCTCGGGGTTCACAATGAGCAGTTCTTC. It specifies CASSLGVHNEQFF.

The CDR3 nucleotides read TGTGCCACCAGCTCCCGAGGGGGGGGGTTTAATGAAAAACTGTTTTTT. Translating it yields CATSSRGGGFNEKLFF. The chain couples TRBV15 to TRBJ1-4, with D tentatively TRBD1 (6 bases). The ends were cut back, 5 bases at V and 4 bases at J, with 17 bases in the middle. The length of the CDR3 is 16 residues. Germline assignment: CDR1 LNHNV and CDR2 YYDKDF (reference sequence).

The chain carries TRBV4-2 and TRBJ2-5, with a tentative D call TRBD2 (6 bases). The CDR3 has 13 residues. V lost 6 bases and J 3 bases, leaving 11 bases between the germline ends. Per the germline V gene, CDR1 is LGHNA and CDR2 is YNFKEQ. The DNA for the CDR3 is TGTGCCAGCAGGCCTTGGGGGGAAGAGACCCAGTACTTC. Protein: CASRPWGEETQYF.

This clone was recorded once. The J gene is TRBJ2-5, the V gene TRBV5-1, with D maybe TRBD1 (5 bases). TRBJ2-7 explains the end of the DNA better; the J call may be wrong. The CDR3 extends over 14 amino acids. The germline V gene has CDR1 SGHRS and CDR2 YFSETQ. In DNA form, the CDR3 reads TGCGCCAGCAGCATGACAGAGAGCTCCTACGAGCAGTACTTC. Its protein product is CASSMTESSYEQYF.